This T cell receptor beta chain stems from a study of control samples from healthy donors and cancer patients. Generated by immunoSEQ multiplex PCR, the TCRdb table keeps only in-frame clones and is missing some. The table lists 22,000 or so clones, more than 75% of them singletons. The germline V gene has CDR1 SGHTA and CDR2 FQGTGA. V lost 3 bases, J lost 6 bases, and 11 bases lay in between. This CDR3 has 13 amino acids. Material for sequencing was PBMCs. This receptor was taken from a woman between 55 and 75 years old with head and neck cancer. V and J are TRBV7-3 and TRBJ1-1; D not certain. For the CDR3, the DNA is TGTGCCAGCAGCTTGTCGGATACATCTGAAGCTTTCTTT. As protein: CASSLSDTSEAFF. The full variable domain, with the rest looked up from reference TRBV7-3 and TRBJ1-1, is GAGVSQTPSNKVTEKGKYVELRCDPISGHTALYWYRQSLGQGPEFLIYFQGTGAADDSGLPNDRFFAVRPEGSVSTLKIQRTERGDSAVYLCASSLSDTSEAFFGQGTRLTVV.